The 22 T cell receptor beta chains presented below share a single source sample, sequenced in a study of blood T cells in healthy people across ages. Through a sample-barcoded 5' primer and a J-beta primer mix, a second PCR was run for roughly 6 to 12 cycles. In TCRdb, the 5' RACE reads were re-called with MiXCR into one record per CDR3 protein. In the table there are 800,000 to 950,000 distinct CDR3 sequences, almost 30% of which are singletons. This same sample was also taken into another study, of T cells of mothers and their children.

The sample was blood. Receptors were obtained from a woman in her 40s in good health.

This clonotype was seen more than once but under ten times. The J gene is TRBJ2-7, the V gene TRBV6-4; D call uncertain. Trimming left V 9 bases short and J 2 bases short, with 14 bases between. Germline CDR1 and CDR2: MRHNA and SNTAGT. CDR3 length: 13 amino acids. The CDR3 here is CASWRRSPYEQYF. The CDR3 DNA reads TGTGCCAGTTGGCGTAGGTCCCCCTACGAGCAGTACTTC.

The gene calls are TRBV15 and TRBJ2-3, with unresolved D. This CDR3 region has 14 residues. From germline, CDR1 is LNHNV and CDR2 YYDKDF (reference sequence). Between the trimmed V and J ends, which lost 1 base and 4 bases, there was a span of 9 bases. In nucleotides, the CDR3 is TGTGCCACCAGCAGAGTTCAACGCGCAGATACGCAGTATTTT. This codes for CATSRVQRADTQYF.

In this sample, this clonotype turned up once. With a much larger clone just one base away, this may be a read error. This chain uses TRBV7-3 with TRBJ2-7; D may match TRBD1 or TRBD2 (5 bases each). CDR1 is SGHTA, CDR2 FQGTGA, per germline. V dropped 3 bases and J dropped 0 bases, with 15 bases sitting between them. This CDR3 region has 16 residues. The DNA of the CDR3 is TGTGCCAGCAGCTTCCTTCTGTGGGGGTTCTCCTACGAGCAGTACTTC. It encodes CASSFLLWGFSYEQYF.

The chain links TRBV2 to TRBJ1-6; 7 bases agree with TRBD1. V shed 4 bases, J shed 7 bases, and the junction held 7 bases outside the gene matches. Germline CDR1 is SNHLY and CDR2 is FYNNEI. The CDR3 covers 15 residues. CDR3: CASSGQRQGNSPLHF. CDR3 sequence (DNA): TGTGCCAGCAGTGGTCAACGACAGGGCAATTCACCCCTCCACTTT.

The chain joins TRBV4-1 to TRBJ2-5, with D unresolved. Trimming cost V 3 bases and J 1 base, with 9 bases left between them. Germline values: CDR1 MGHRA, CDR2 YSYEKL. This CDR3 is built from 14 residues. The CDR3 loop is CASSQPTGQETQYF. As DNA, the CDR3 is TGCGCCAGCAGCCAGCCTACGGGCCAAGAGACCCAGTACTTC.

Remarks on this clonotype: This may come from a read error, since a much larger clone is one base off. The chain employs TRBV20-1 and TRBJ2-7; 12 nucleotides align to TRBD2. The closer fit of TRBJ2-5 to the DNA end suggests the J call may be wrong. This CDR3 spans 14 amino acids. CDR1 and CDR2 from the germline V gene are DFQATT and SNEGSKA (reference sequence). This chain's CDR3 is CSTSTLAGGETQYF. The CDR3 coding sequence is TGCAGTACTTCAACCCTAGCGGGGGGGGAGACCCAGTACTTC.

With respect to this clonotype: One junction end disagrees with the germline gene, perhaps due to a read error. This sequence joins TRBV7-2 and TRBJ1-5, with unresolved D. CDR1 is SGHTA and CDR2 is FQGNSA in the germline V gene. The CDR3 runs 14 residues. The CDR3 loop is CVSSSYGTNQPQHF. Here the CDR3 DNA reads TGTGTCAGCAGCTCATATGGAACCAATCAGCCCCAGCATTTT.

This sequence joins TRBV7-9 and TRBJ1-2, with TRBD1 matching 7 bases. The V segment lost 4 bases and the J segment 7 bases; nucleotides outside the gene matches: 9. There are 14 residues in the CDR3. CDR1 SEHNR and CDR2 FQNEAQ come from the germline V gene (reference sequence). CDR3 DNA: TGTGCCAGCAGCTCTCACACAGGGGTTTTTGGCTACACCTTC. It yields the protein CASSSHTGVFGYTF.

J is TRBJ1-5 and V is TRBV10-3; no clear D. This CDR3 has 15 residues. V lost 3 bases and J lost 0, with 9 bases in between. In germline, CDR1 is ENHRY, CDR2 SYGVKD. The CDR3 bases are TGTGCCATCAGTGAATGGAGAGATAGCAATCAGCCCCAGCATTTT. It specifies CAISEWRDSNQPQHF.

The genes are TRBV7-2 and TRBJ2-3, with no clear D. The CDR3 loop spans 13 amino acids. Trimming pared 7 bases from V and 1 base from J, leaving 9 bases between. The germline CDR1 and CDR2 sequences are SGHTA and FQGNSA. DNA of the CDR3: TGTGCCAGCAACCAGTGGGGCACAGATACGCAGTATTTT. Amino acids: CASNQWGTDTQYF.

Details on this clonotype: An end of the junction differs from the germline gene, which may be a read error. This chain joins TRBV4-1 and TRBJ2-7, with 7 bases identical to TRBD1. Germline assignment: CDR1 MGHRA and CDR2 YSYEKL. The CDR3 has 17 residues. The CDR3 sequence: CASSQDPAGGTRYEQYF. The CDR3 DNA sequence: TGCGCCAGTAGCCAAGATCCGGCAGGGGGTACCCGCTACGAGCAGTACTTC.

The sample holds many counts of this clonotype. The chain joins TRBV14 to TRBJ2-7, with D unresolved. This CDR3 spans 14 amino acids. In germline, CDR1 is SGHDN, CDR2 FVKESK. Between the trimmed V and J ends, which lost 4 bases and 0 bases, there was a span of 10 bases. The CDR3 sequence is CASSPGWASYEQYF. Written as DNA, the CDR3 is TGTGCCAGCAGCCCCGGGTGGGCCTCCTACGAGCAGTACTTC.

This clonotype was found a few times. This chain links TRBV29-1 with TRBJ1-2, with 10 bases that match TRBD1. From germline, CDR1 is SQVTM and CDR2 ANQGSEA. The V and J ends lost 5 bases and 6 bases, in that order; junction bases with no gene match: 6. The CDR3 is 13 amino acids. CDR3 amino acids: CSVTGTGVNGYTF. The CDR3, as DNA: TGCAGCGTTACCGGGACAGGGGTAAATGGCTACACCTTC.

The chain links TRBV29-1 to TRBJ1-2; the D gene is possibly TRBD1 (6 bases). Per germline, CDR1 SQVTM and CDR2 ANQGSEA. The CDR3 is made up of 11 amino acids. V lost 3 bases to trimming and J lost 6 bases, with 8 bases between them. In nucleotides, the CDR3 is TGCAGCGTTGAGGGGGCGCATGGCTACACCTTC. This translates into CSVEGAHGYTF. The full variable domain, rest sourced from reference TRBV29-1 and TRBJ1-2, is SAVISQKPSRDICQRGTSLTIQCQVDSQVTMMFWYRQQPGQSLTLIATANQGSEATYESGFVIDKFPISRPNLTFSTLTVSNMSPEDSSIYLCSVEGAHGYTFGSGTRLTVV.

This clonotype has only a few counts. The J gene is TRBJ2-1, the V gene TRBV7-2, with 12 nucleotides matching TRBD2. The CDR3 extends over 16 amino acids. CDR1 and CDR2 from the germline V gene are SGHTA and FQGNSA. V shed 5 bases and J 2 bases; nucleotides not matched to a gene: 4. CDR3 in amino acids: CASSASGGGPYNEQFF. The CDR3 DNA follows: TGTGCCAGCAGCGCTAGCGGGGGGGGCCCCTACAATGAGCAGTTCTTC.

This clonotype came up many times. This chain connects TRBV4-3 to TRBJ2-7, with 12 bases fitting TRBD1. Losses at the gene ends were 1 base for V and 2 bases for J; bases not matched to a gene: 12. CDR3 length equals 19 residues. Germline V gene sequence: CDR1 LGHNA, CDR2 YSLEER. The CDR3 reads CASSQGPGQGAYWAYEQYF. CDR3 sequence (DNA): TGCGCCAGCAGCCAAGGCCCGGGACAGGGGGCGTATTGGGCCTACGAGCAGTACTTC.

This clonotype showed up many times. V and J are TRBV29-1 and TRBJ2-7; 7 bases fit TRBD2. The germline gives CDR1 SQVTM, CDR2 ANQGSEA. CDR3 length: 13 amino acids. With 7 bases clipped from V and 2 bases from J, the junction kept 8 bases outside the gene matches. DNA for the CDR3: TGCAGCGCTGGGGGGGACGGCGCCTACGAGCAGTACTTC. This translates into CSAGGDGAYEQYF.

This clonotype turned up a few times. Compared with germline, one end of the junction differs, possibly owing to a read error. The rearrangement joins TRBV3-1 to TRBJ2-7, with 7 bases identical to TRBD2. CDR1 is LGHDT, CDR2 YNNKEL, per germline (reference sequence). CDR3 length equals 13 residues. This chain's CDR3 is CAGSFRGAYEQYF. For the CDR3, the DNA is TGTGCCGGCAGCTTTCGGGGGGCCTACGAGCAGTACTTC.

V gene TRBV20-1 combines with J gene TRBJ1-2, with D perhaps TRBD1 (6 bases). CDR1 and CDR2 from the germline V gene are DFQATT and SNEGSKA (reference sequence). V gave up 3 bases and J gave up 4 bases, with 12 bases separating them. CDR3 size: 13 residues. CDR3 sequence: CSASRGGGYGYTF. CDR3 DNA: TGCAGTGCTAGCAGGGGAGGAGGCTATGGCTACACCTTC.

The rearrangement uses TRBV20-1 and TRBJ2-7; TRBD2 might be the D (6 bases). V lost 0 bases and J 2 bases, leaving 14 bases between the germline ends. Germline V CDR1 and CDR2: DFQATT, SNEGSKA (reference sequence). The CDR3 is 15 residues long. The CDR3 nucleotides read TGCAGTGCTAGAGATGTTCGGGGGAGCACCTACGAGCAGTACTTC. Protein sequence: CSARDVRGSTYEQYF.

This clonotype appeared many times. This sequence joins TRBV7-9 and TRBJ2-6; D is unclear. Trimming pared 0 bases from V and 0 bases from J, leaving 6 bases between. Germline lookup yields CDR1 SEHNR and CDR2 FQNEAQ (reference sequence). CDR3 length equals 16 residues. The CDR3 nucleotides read TGTGCCAGCAGCTTAGCGTTGGGCTCTGGGGCCAACGTCCTGACTTTC. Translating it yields CASSLALGSGANVLTF.

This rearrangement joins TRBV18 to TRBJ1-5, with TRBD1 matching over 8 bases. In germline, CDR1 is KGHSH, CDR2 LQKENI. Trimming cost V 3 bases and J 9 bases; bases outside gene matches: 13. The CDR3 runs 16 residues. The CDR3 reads CASSPGSRGQWLPQHF. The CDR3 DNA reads TGTGCCAGCTCACCGGGTAGCAGGGGGCAATGGCTGCCCCAGCATTTT. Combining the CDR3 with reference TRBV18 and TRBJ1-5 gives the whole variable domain NAGVMQNPRHLVRRRGQEARLRCSPMKGHSHVYWYRQLPEEGLKFMVYLQKENIIDESGMPKERFSAEFPKEGPSILRIQQVVRGDSAAYFCASSPGSRGQWLPQHFGDGTRLSIL.